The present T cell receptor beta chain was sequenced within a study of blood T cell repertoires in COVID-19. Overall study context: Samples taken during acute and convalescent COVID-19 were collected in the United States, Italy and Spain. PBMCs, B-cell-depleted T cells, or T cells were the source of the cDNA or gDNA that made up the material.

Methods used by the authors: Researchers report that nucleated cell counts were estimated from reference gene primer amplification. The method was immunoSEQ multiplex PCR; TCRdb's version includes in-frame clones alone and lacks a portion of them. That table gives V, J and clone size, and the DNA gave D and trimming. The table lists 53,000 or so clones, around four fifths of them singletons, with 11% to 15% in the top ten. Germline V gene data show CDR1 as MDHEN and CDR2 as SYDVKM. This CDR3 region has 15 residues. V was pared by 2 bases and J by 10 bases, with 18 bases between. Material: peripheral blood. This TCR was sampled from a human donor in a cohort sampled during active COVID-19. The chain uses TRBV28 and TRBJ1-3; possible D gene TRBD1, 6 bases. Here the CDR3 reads CASSLHGRGAGTIYF. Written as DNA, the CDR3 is TGTGCCAGCAGTTTACACGGCAGGGGTGCAGGTACCATATATTTT.